This TCR beta chain was sequenced in a study of blood T cells in healthy people across ages. Regarding this clonotype: Its matching antigen is unknown.

Study-wide findings and caveats: Naive T cell percentage showed a strong correlation with TCR beta diversity. Long-lived donors exceeded aged donors in naive CD4+ cells and diversity. Observed TCR beta diversity per million T cells went down as age went up. This fall followed a roughly linear course with age.

A second PCR of about 7 to 12 cycles used a sample-barcoded 5' primer and a J-beta primer mix. MiXCR, run by TCRdb on the 5' RACE reads, gives a single entry per CDR3 protein. The repertoire consists of 1.5 million to 2 million distinct CDR3 sequences, with around half occurring once and the leading ten covering 2% to 2.5%. Sample: blood. The receptor comes from a woman between 40 and 50 years old in good health.

The CDR3 sequence is CASSNRDREETQYF. In nucleotides, the CDR3 is TGTGCCAGCAGCAACCGGGACAGGGAGGAGACCCAGTACTTC. The chain recombines TRBV13 with TRBJ2-5, with 9 nucleotides matching TRBD1. The CDR3 runs 14 residues. Germline-derived CDR1 and CDR2 are PRHDT and FYEKMQ (reference sequence). The V segment lost 5 bases and the J segment 5 bases; nucleotides outside the gene matches: 6.